The 30 T cell receptor beta chains given below trace back to one sample, sequenced in a study of T cells in Graves' hyperthyroidism and ophthalmopathy. TCR beta CDR3 regions were amplified from RNA. The HTBI primer set drove a first-round RT-PCR of the TCR CDR3. TCRdb reanalysed the multiplex PCR reads using MiXCR and keeps one entry per CDR3 protein. The sample shows 600,000 or so distinct CDR3 sequences, around 42% of them seen only once. Sequenced: peripheral blood or thyroid tissue (not recorded which). Source of these receptors: a woman aged 18-35 years with Graves' hyperthyroidism.

This clonotype was counted between two and nine times. The chain recombines TRBV2 with TRBJ2-7; the D gene is possibly TRBD2 (5 bases). The better agreement between TRBJ2-1 and the DNA end casts doubt on the J call. This CDR3 is 14 amino acids long. The V gene's germline CDR1 is SNHLY and CDR2 FYNNEI. CDR3 loop: CASSDSTQRNEQFF. The CDR3 DNA is TGTGCCAGCAGTGACTCGACCCAGCGGAATGAGCAGTTCTTC.

J is TRBJ1-4 and V is TRBV29-1; D perhaps matches TRBD1 (5 bases). The germline gives CDR1 SQVTM, CDR2 ANQGSEA. This CDR3 region has 14 residues. Trimming cost V 3 bases and J 7 bases, with 15 bases left between them. The CDR3 coding sequence is TGCAGCGTTGATCAGGGTATGAACACTGAAAAACTGTTTTTT. Its translation: CSVDQGMNTEKLFF.

This clonotype was picked up a small number of times. The chain links TRBV20-1 to TRBJ2-7; 9 bases are shared with TRBD1. The CDR3 extends over 14 amino acids. Looked up from germline, CDR1 is DFQATT and CDR2 is SNEGSKA (reference sequence). V shed 1 base and J 5 bases; nucleotides not matched to a gene: 6. CDR3 DNA sequence: TGCAGTGCTAGAGTTCCGACAGGGGGTCACGAGCAGTACTTC. This encodes CSARVPTGGHEQYF.

Details on this clonotype: One end of the junction does not line up with germline, which may come from a read error. The chain combines TRBV7-9 with TRBJ2-5; D might be TRBD2 (5 bases). The CDR3 sequence is 13 residues long. Germline V lookup: CDR1 SEHNR, CDR2 FQNEAQ (reference sequence). The CDR3 DNA sequence: TGCGCCAGCAGCCAAGCGGCTGGCGAGACCCAGTACTTC. Residues: CASSQAAGETQYF. The full variable domain, its missing parts supplied by reference TRBV7-9 and TRBJ2-5, is DTGVSQNPRHKITKRGQNVTFRCDPISEHNRLYWYRQTLGQGPEFLTYFQNEAQLEKSRLLSDRFSAERPKGSFSTLEIQRTEQGDSAMYLCASSQAAGETQYFGPGTRLLVL.

Concerning this clonotype: Relative to the germline gene, one junction end is altered; a read error may explain this. The gene calls are TRBV7-2 and TRBJ1-1; a possible D gene is TRBD1 (6 bases). The CDR3 consists of 18 residues. Germline values: CDR1 SGHTA, CDR2 FQGNSA. The chain's CDR3 is CASSLARQAQRMNTEAFF. CDR3 DNA sequence: TGTGCCAGCAGTTTAGCCCGACAGGCCCAACGCATGAACACTGAAGCTTTCTTT.

The chain is built from TRBV11-1 and TRBJ2-7; 10 bases are a match to TRBD2. V lost 4 bases and J lost 6; bases outside the gene matches: 3. CDR3 length: 13 residues. Germline V lookup: CDR1 SGHAT, CDR2 FQDESV (reference sequence). This CDR3 reads CASSYSGRPEQYF. The DNA of the CDR3 is TGTGCCAGCAGCTATAGCGGGAGGCCCGAGCAGTACTTC. Full variable domain (remainder filled in from reference TRBV11-1 and TRBJ2-7): EAEVAQSPRYKITEKSQAVAFWCDPISGHATLYWYRQILGQGPELLVQFQDESVVDDSQLPKDRFSAERLKGVDSTLKIQPAELGDSAMYLCASSYSGRPEQYFGPGTRLTVT.

This clonotype came up a few times. The genes are TRBV2 and TRBJ1-6, with D possibly matching TRBD1 (6 bases). Germline CDR1 is SNHLY and CDR2 is FYNNEI. V was clipped by 3 bases and J by 7 bases, with 10 bases between them. The CDR3 spans 14 residues. CDR3: CASSEGARNSPLHF. The CDR3 coding sequence is TGTGCCAGCAGTGAGGGGGCGCGGAATTCACCCCTCCACTTT.

This clonotype was counted ten times or more. The genes are TRBV20-1 and TRBJ1-2, with a tentative D call TRBD1 (6 bases). Germline CDR1 DFQATT, CDR2 SNEGSKA (reference sequence). Trimming shortened V by 1 base and J by 4 bases, and 10 bases separated the two germline ends. This CDR3 is built from 13 residues. The CDR3 spells CSARGWTVYGYTF. The DNA for the CDR3 is TGCAGTGCTAGAGGTTGGACAGTCTATGGCTACACCTTC.

Only a few counts were recorded for this clonotype. The rearrangement joins TRBV6-1 to TRBJ1-5; D unclear. This CDR3 comprises 15 residues. Germline CDR1 MNHNS, CDR2 SASEGT. Trimming pared 6 bases from V and 4 bases from J, leaving 16 bases between. Here the CDR3 DNA reads TGTGCCAGCAGGACCGGACGGGCGAGGAATCAGCCCCAGCATTTT. This gives the protein CASRTGRARNQPQHF.

In its sample, this clonotype was seen once. V gene TRBV7-6 combines with J gene TRBJ2-7; D may be TRBD2 (6 bases). The CDR3 totals 16 residues. With 9 bases removed from V and 1 base from J, the gap between germline ends came to 22 bases. Germline CDR1 and CDR2: SGHVS and FNYEAQ. The CDR3 loop reads CASSIDRESLSYEQYF. The DNA of the CDR3 is TGTGCCAGTAGTATAGATCGGGAGAGCCTTTCCTACGAGCAGTACTTC.

About this clonotype: Sequence at one end of the junction differs from germline and may be a read error. The rearrangement joins TRBV7-2 to TRBJ1-4, with D uncertain. The CDR3 is 14 amino acids. The germline V gene encodes CDR1 SGHTA and CDR2 FQGNSA. The CDR3 spells CANSQDLANEKLFF. Written as DNA, the CDR3 is TGTGCCAACAGCCAAGATTTGGCTAATGAAAAACTGTTTTTT.

V and J are TRBV2 and TRBJ1-1, with D hard to call. There are 16 residues in the CDR3. From germline, CDR1 is SNHLY and CDR2 FYNNEI. Deletions cut 7 bases from V and 1 base from J, with 19 bases between. The CDR3 coding sequence is TGTGCCAGCACCGGAGAGGCGAGAGGGCGGAACACTGAAGCTTTCTTT. Protein product: CASTGEARGRNTEAFF.

This clonotype was observed a handful of times. The chain uses TRBV7-9 and TRBJ2-3; no definite D call. V lost 4 bases to trimming and J lost 1 base, with 12 bases between them. The CDR3 totals 15 residues. The germline CDR1 and CDR2 sequences are SEHNR and FQNEAQ (reference sequence). This CDR3 is CASSSPRSGTDTQYF. CDR3 sequence (DNA): TGTGCCAGCAGCTCACCTAGATCGGGCACAGATACGCAGTATTTT.

The gene calls are TRBV5-1 and TRBJ1-6, with D tentatively TRBD1 (6 bases). CDR1 is SGHRS, CDR2 YFSETQ, per germline. The CDR3 has 15 residues. V was cut by 4 bases and J by 9 bases, with 17 bases left in between. The CDR3 nucleotides are TGCGCCAGCAGCCAGAGGACAGAAAGAGCTTCACCCCTCCACTTT. Its translation: CASSQRTERASPLHF. Using reference TRBV5-1 and TRBJ1-6 for the parts outside the CDR3, the full variable domain is KAGVTQTPRYLIKTRGQQVTLSCSPISGHRSVSWYQQTPGQGLQFLFEYFSETQRNKGNFPGRFSGRQFSNSRSEMNVSTLELGDSALYLCASSQRTERASPLHFGNGTRLTVT.

As regards this clonotype: A much larger clone lies a single base off, so this may be a read error. The chain links TRBV7-3 to TRBJ1-3; D is undetermined. CDR1 and CDR2 from the germline V gene are SGHTA and FQGTGA. This CDR3 has 15 residues. This chain's CDR3 is CAGSSRLLSGNTIYF. The CDR3 DNA sequence: TGTGCCGGCAGCTCACGGCTCCTCTCTGGAAACACCATATATTTT.

The CDR3 region has the DNA TGCAGTGCCGAACGACAGGAGGACGAAAAACTGTTTTTT. Translating gives CSAERQEDEKLFF. The gene calls are TRBV20-1 and TRBJ1-4; D possibly corresponds to TRBD1 (6 bases). The CDR3 is 13 residues long. Trimming took 6 bases from V and 8 from J, leaving 16 bases between them. CDR1 and CDR2 (germline): DFQATT, SNEGSKA (reference sequence).

Regarding this clonotype: At one boundary the junction diverges from the germline segment, which might be a read error. J is TRBJ2-7 and V is TRBV10-3; D uncertain. The germline CDR1 and CDR2 sequences are ENHRY and SYGVKD. This CDR3 is 14 amino acids long. In DNA form, the CDR3 reads TGTGCCAGCAGTCCTCACTCTGGATCAGTCGAGCAGTACTTC. Translation: CASSPHSGSVEQYF.

The chain is built from TRBV12-3 or TRBV12-4 and TRBJ1-2, with TRBD1 matching over 7 bases. The CDR3 sequence is 13 residues long. Losses at the gene ends were 7 bases for V and 1 base for J; bases not matched to a gene: 3. CDR3 region: CASKGQNNYGYTF. The CDR3 nucleotides are TGTGCCAGCAAGGGACAGAATAACTATGGCTACACCTTC.

The CDR3 DNA follows: TGTGCCAGCCAGGGGGCAGGGGGGCAGCCCCAGCATTTT. Its protein product is CASQGAGGQPQHF. The chain has TRBV2 and TRBJ1-5; 8 bases align to TRBD1. V shed 8 bases and J 7 bases; nucleotides not matched to a gene: 7. CDR3 length: 13 amino acids. Germline V CDR1 and CDR2: SNHLY, FYNNEI.

This clonotype was seen at least ten times. V gene TRBV29-1 combines with J gene TRBJ2-5; no clear D gene. This CDR3 is built from 12 residues. Trimming took 6 bases from V and 3 from J, leaving 11 bases between them. Germline CDR1 is SQVTM and CDR2 is ANQGSEA. The CDR3 nucleotides are TGCAGCGTAGGTCAGGAGAAAGAGACCCAGTACTTC. This gives the protein CSVGQEKETQYF.

J is TRBJ1-1 and V is TRBV19; 8 bases are shared with TRBD1. The trim removed 10 bases at V and 4 bases at J, leaving 14 bases unmatched. CDR1 LNHDA and CDR2 SQIVND come from the germline V gene (reference sequence). The CDR3 is made up of 15 amino acids. DNA for the CDR3: TGTGCCACCAGGAAAGCAGGACAGGGAATCACTGAAGCTTTCTTT. Translated, it gives CATRKAGQGITEAFF.

The rearrangement uses TRBV7-9 and TRBJ2-5; no firm D call. This CDR3 has 14 residues. V lost 5 bases, J lost 0 bases, and 10 bases lay in between. CDR1 and CDR2 (germline): SEHNR, FQNEAQ (reference sequence). The CDR3 DNA reads as TGTGCCAGCAGCGAAGGCGCGTACCAAGAGACCCAGTACTTC. Residues: CASSEGAYQETQYF. Using reference TRBV7-9 and TRBJ2-5 for the parts outside the CDR3, the full variable domain is DTGVSQNPRHKITKRGQNVTFRCDPISEHNRLYWYRQTLGQGPEFLTYFQNEAQLEKSRLLSDRFSAERPKGSFSTLEIQRTEQGDSAMYLCASSEGAYQETQYFGPGTRLLVL.

The CDR3 loop is CASSLTGTRQETQYF. The CDR3 DNA reads TGTGCCAGCAGCTTGACGGGAACCCGCCAAGAGACCCAGTACTTC. The rearrangement uses TRBV5-4 and TRBJ2-5, with D possibly being TRBD2 (5 bases). V was cut by 1 base and J by 1 base, with 11 bases left in between. The germline gives CDR1 SGHNT, CDR2 YYREEE (reference sequence). This CDR3 has 15 residues.

In the case of this clonotype: Sequence at one end of the junction differs from germline and may be a read error. The V gene is TRBV7-8, the J gene TRBJ2-7, with 9 bases matching TRBD1. In germline, CDR1 is SGHVS, CDR2 FQNEAQ. The CDR3 covers 12 residues. This chain's CDR3 is CATAGQGSEQYF. In nucleotides, the CDR3 is TGCGCCACCGCTGGACAGGGGAGTGAGCAGTACTTC.

This clonotype was counted a few times. CDR3 region: CSASIGQGFNTEAFF. CDR3 coding DNA: TGCAGTGCTAGTATAGGACAGGGGTTCAACACTGAAGCTTTCTTT. J is TRBJ1-1 and V is TRBV20-1; TRBD1 aligns across 9 bases. CDR1 and CDR2 (germline): DFQATT, SNEGSKA (reference sequence). V was clipped by 3 bases and J by 2 bases; unmatched bases: 7. The CDR3 contains 15 residues.

There are a few counts of this clonotype. The chain joins TRBV2 to TRBJ2-5, with 8 bases identical to TRBD2. V trimming: 0 bases; J trimming: 5 bases; junction bases outside the gene matches: 11. Germline V gene lookup returns CDR1 SNHLY and CDR2 FYNNEI. The CDR3 totals 17 residues. The CDR3, as DNA: TGTGCCAGCAGTGAAGCGCTTTTACTAGCGGTTGAGGAGACCCAGTACTTC. This encodes CASSEALLLAVEETQYF.

This clonotype has more than one count but fewer than ten. This CDR3 is CASKPTGQHYGYTF. As DNA, the CDR3 is TGTGCCAGCAAGCCCACAGGACAGCACTATGGCTACACCTTC. The chain has TRBV25-1 and TRBJ1-2; D perhaps matches TRBD1 (6 bases). The V end was cut by 7 bases, the J end by 3 bases, with 15 bases between. CDR3 length: 14 residues. Germline CDR1 MGHDK, CDR2 SYGVNS.

The chain joins TRBV10-3 to TRBJ2-5, with TRBD1 matching over 12 bases. V shed 10 bases and J 6 bases; nucleotides not matched to a gene: 3. Germline CDR1 and CDR2: ENHRY and SYGVKD. The CDR3 spans 12 residues. The CDR3 bases are TGTGCCACCGGGACAGGGGGCCAGACCCAGTACTTC. It encodes CATGTGGQTQYF.

This clonotype was counted at least ten times. The gene calls are TRBV2 and TRBJ1-4; D gene unclear. CDR3 size: 12 residues. Per the germline V gene, CDR1 is SNHLY and CDR2 is FYNNEI. With 7 bases removed from V and 6 bases from J, the gap between germline ends came to 9 bases. The CDR3 reads CASTGRDEKLFF. DNA of the CDR3: TGTGCCAGCACAGGACGGGATGAAAAACTGTTTTTT.

The chain carries TRBV7-6 and TRBJ2-7; 9 bases match TRBD2. CDR3 length: 17 residues. J was trimmed by 1 base and V by 4 bases; bases with no gene match: 11. Germline V gene sequence: CDR1 SGHVS, CDR2 FNYEAQ. The DNA of the CDR3 is TGTGCCAGCAGCTCCCCCCACTCTAGCGGGGTGTCCTACGAGCAGTACTTC. Translation: CASSSPHSSGVSYEQYF.